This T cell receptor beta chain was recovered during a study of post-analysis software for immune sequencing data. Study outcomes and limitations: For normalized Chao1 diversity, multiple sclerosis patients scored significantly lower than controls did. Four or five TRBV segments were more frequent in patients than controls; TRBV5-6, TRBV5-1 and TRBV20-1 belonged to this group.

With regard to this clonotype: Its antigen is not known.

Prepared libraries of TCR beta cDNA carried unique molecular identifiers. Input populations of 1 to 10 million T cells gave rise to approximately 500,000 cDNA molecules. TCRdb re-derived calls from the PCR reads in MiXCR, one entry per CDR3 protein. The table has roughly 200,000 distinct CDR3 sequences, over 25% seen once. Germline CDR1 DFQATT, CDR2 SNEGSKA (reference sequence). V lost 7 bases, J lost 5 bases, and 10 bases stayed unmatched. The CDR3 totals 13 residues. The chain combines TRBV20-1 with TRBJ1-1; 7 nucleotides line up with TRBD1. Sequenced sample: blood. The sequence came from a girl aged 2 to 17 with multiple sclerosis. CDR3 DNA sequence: TGCAGTGTAGGAACAGGGGAGTGGACTGAAGCTTTCTTT. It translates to CSVGTGEWTEAFF.